A single T cell receptor beta chain is shown here with its context. It lacks a known antigen. The input lacks base qualities; no much larger clone sits a single base away. The CDR3 spans 13 residues, from the cysteine through the phenylalanine. This entry keeps only the CDR3 DNA: 39 bases, framed from base 1. V lost 4 bases and J lost 8 bases; the stretch between them is 10 bases long. As encoded in the germline V gene (reference sequence), CDR1 is SGHKS while CDR2 is YYEKEE. Each collaborating institution followed its own protocols to collect whole blood in K2EDTA tubes. For TCRbeta analysis, collaborators shipped samples in one of three forms: frozen whole blood, isolated PBMCs, or DNA extracted from either of those sample types. These data are taken from a study of blood T cell repertoires in COVID-19 (TCRdb year 2020). At the level of the whole study: The collaborator samples originated in the United States, Italy and Spain and spanned the acute and convalescent phases of COVID-19. The material from the prospective study consisted of cDNA or gDNA derived from T cells, B-cell-depleted T cells, or PBMCs. The dataset comprised deeply sampled blood TCRbeta repertoires from subjects exposed to, actively infected with, or recovered from COVID-19. A freely available public database, intended as a resource for researchers studying the immune response to SARS-CoV-2, is where the repertoires were released. Samples were obtained from the ongoing ImmuneRACE study (first 160 participants) and from approximately 1,200 subjects provided by 6 global collaborators. Sample metadata almost always included a de-identified subject ID, COVID-19 status, age in years and sex. HLA class I and class II types, where available, came from metadata supplied by the sample provider rather than from assay-based typing.

Findings and caveats that apply to the study as a whole: How much clinical and demographic metadata was included differed by source and by participant, and the metadata was provided uncurated.

TCRbeta CDR3 regions were amplified from genomic DNA by means of the immunoSEQ Assay, a bias-controlled multiplex PCR. On the authors' methods: The number of nucleated cells in each sample was estimated by amplification of reference gene primers within the assay. To quantify the absolute abundance of each unique TCRbeta CDR3 rearrangement, sequence reads were collapsed and filtered. For each sample, productive Simpson clonality was calculated by taking the square root of Simpson's diversity index across productive rearrangements. TCRdb obtained this table from immuneACCESS and retained in-frame rearrangements with V and J assigned. These tables miss some clones; where compared with another copy, unresolved V genes account for less than half of the shortfall, and the remainder is unexplained. V and J calls and clone size are those listed in that table; D and trimming were worked out from the DNA. The sample table shows about 150,000 clones, and 89% are seen once. The ten largest make up around 2.9% of the sample.

What was sequenced was peripheral blood. The sequence joins TRBV5-5 to TRBJ1-6; perhaps TRBD1 is the D gene, with 6 bases matching. This clonotype was obtained from a man in his 60s with acute or convalescent COVID-19. The bases read TGTGCCAGCAGCGAGGACAGTTATTCACCCCTCCACTTT. This yields the protein CASSEDSYSPLHF.